This TCR beta chain was sequenced for a study of CXCR4 blockade with PD-1 therapy in pancreatic cancer. Study-wide results and limits: Sequencing covered TCRbeta chains only, not alpha chains. Survival did not correlate with tumor clonality, which averaged around 0.14 versus 0.05. More frequent amino acid clones had more nucleotide rearrangements, suggesting convergent selection.

Patients who provided the archived tumor blocks had not received neoadjuvant therapy before surgery. Regarding this clone: Antigen: not known.

Germline trimming cut 2 bases from V and 4 bases from J; bases unmatched to any gene: 7. This CDR3 is built from 14 residues. Germline values: CDR1 GTSNPN, CDR2 SVGIG (reference sequence). Using immunoSEQ multiplex PCR, the repertoire was profiled, and TCRdb retains in-frame clones only, with some absent. The table lists a few thousand clones, around 38% of them singletons, with 17% in the top ten. This clonotype was obtained from a human donor with pancreatic ductal adenocarcinoma. The material sequenced was tumor tissue. V and J are TRBV30 and TRBJ2-7; 8 bases match TRBD2. CDR3 coding DNA: TGTGCCTGGAGTCCCCTAGCGGGCATATACGAGCAGTACTTC. It specifies CAWSPLAGIYEQYF. Based on the CDR3 plus reference TRBV30 and TRBJ2-7, the full variable domain is SQTIHQWPATLVQPVGSPLSLECTVEGTSNPNLYWYRQAAGRGLQLLFYSVGIGQISSEVPQNLSASRPQDRQFILSSKKLLLSDSGFYLCAWSPLAGIYEQYFGPGTRLTVT.